Following are 6 T cell receptor beta chains from one sample sequenced in a study of blood T cell repertoires in COVID-19. Profiling relied on immunoSEQ multiplex PCR, and the TCRdb table lists in-frame clones only, not all of them. The profile shows about 260,000 clones, about 82% of them singletons. The specimen was PBMCs or T cells enriched from blood (not recorded which). These receptors were obtained from a woman aged 50 to 65 who had recovered from COVID-19.

The chain carries TRBV19 and TRBJ1-1, with D perhaps TRBD1 (5 bases). CDR1 LNHDA and CDR2 SQIVND come from the germline V gene (reference sequence). The CDR3 totals 13 residues. The V gene lost 3 bases and the J gene lost 5 bases, with 10 bases spanning the gap. The CDR3 DNA sequence: TGTGCCAGTAGTATGAAAGGGGATACTGAAGCTTTCTTT. Translation: CASSMKGDTEAFF.

The rearrangement links TRBV30 to TRBJ1-3, with D possibly matching TRBD1 (6 bases). Germline V gene lookup returns CDR1 GTSNPN and CDR2 SVGIG (reference sequence). The CDR3 spans 13 residues. Between the trimmed V and J ends, which lost 6 bases and 4 bases, there was a span of 13 bases. The CDR3 loop reads CACSRGAGNTIYF. The CDR3 DNA reads as TGTGCCTGTTCCAGGGGAGCGGGAAACACCATATATTTT.

This clone was recorded a few times. The rearrangement links TRBV5-6 to TRBJ1-3; TRBD1 might be the D (6 bases). The germline V gene encodes CDR1 SGHDT and CDR2 YYEEEE. CDR3 size: 16 residues. V was pared by 4 bases and J by 7 bases, with 21 bases between. CDR3 in amino acids: CASSQGIRGTGNTIYF. CDR3 coding DNA: TGTGCCAGCAGCCAGGGAATAAGGGGGACGGGGAACACCATATATTTT.

Written as DNA, the CDR3 is TGTGCCAGCAGCTTAATAGCTAAGTACCAAGAGACCCAGTACTTC. Protein sequence: CASSLIAKYQETQYF. The V gene is TRBV7-2, the J gene TRBJ2-5, with D hard to call. Trimming pared 2 bases from V and 0 bases from J, leaving 10 bases between. From germline, CDR1 is SGHTA and CDR2 FQGNSA. This CDR3 has 15 amino acids.

V and J are TRBV11-2 and TRBJ1-6; D is unresolved. Germline assignment: CDR1 SGHAT and CDR2 FQNNGV. The CDR3 runs to 14 residues. V shed 3 bases and J shed 4 bases, with 7 bases lying between them. The CDR3 loop is CASSFTEYNSPLHF. DNA for the CDR3: TGTGCCAGCAGCTTTACTGAGTATAATTCACCCCTCCACTTT. Full variable domain (remainder filled in from reference TRBV11-2 and TRBJ1-6): EAGVAQSPRYKIIEKRQSVAFWCNPISGHATLYWYQQILGQGPKLLIQFQNNGVVDDSQLPKDRFSAERLKGVDSTLKIQPAKLEDSAVYLCASSFTEYNSPLHFGNGTRLTVT.

The chain carries TRBV4-3 and TRBJ1-4; D may be TRBD1 (6 bases). The CDR3 sequence is 19 residues long. Trimming stripped 1 base from V and 3 bases from J, with 21 bases between. The germline gives CDR1 LGHNA, CDR2 YSLEER. CDR3 protein: CASSQGFRGRERSNEKLFF. Written as DNA, the CDR3 is TGCGCCAGCAGCCAAGGTTTTAGGGGGAGGGAGCGGTCTAATGAAAAACTGTTTTTT.